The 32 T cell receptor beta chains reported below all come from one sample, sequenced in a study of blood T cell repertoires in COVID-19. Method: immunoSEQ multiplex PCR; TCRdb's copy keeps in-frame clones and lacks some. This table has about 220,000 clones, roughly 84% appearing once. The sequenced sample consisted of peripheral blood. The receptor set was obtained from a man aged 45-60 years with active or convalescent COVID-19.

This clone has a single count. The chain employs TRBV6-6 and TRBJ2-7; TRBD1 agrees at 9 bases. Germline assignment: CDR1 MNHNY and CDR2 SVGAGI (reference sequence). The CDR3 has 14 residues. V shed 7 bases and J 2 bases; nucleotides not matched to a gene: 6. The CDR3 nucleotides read TGTGCCAGCAACCCCGGGACAGGGACCTACGAGCAGTACTTC. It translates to CASNPGTGTYEQYF.

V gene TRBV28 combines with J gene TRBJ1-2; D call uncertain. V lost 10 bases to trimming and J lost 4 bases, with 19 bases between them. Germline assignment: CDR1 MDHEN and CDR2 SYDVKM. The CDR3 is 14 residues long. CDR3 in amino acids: CATSRVRSPYGYTF. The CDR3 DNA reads TGTGCCACCTCCCGGGTTCGGTCCCCCTATGGCTACACCTTC.

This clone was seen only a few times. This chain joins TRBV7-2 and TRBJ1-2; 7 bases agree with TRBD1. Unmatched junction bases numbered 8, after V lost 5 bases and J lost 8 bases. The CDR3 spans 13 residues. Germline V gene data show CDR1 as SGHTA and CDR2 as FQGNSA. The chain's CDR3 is CASSTRQGGGYTF. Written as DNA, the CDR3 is TGTGCCAGCAGCACTAGACAGGGCGGGGGCTACACCTTC.

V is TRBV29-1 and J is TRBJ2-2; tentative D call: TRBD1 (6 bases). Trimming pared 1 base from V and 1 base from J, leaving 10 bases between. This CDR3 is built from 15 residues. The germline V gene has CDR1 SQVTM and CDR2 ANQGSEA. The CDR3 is CSVEGGTWNTGELFF. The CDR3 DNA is TGCAGCGTTGAAGGGGGGACATGGAACACCGGGGAGCTGTTTTTT.

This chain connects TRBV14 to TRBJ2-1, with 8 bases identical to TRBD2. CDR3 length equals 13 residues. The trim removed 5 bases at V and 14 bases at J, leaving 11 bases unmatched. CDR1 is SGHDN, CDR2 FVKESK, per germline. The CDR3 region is CASSGAGETGKFF. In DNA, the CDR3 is TGTGCCAGCAGCGGAGCGGGGGAAACAGGGAAGTTCTTC.

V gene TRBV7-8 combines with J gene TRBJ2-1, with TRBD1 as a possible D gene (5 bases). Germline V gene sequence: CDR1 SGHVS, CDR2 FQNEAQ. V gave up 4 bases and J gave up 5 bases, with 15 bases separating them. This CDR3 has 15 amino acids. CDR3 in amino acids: CASSSTGRANNEQFF. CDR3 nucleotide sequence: TGTGCCAGCAGCTCCACCGGCAGGGCAAACAATGAGCAGTTCTTC.

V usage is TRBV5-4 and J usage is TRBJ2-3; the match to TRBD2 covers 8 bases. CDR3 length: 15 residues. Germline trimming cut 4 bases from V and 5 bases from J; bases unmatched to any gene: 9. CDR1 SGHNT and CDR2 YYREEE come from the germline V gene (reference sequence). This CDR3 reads CASSPRGEGRDTQYF. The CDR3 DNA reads TGTGCCAGCAGCCCGCGGGGGGAGGGCAGAGATACGCAGTATTTT. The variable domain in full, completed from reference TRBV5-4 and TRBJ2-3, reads ETGVTQSPTHLIKTRGQQVTLRCSSQSGHNTVSWYQQALGQGPQFIFQYYREEENGRGNFPPRFSGLQFPNYSSELNVNALELDDSALYLCASSPRGEGRDTQYFGPGTRLTVL.

CDR3 DNA: TGTGCCAGCAGCACCATTACGGGGGATACGCAGTATTTT. Protein sequence: CASSTITGDTQYF. The chain combines TRBV7-8 with TRBJ2-3, with a tentative D call TRBD2 (5 bases). This CDR3 spans 13 amino acids. V lost 5 bases to trimming and J lost 6 bases, with 12 bases between them. From germline, CDR1 is SGHVS and CDR2 FQNEAQ.

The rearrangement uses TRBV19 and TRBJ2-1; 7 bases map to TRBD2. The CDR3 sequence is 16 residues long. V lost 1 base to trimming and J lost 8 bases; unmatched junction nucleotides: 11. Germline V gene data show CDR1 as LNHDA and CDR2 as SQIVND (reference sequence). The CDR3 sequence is CASSIVRRERGDEQFF. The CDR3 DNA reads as TGTGCCAGTAGTATAGTTCGGCGGGAGCGGGGCGATGAGCAGTTCTTC.

The CDR3 DNA reads TGTGCCAGCAGTTACGTTACGGGACAGGGGAACACTGAAGCTTTCTTT. Protein: CASSYVTGQGNTEAFF. The chain is built from TRBV6-2 or TRBV6-3 and TRBJ1-1, with 9 bases fitting TRBD1. V lost 2 bases and J lost 1; bases outside the gene matches: 5. Looked up from germline, CDR1 is MNHEY and CDR2 is SVGEGT. The CDR3 covers 16 residues.

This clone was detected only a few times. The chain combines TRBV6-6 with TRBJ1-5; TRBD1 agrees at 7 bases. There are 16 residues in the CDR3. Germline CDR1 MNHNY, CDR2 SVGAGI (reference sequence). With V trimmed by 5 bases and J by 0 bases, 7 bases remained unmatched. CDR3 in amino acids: CASSTGQEYSNQPQHF. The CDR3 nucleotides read TGTGCCAGCAGTACCGGACAGGAATATAGCAATCAGCCCCAGCATTTT.

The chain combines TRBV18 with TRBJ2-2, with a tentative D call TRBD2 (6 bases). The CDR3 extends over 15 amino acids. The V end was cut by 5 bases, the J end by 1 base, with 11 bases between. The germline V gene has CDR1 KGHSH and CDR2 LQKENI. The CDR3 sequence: CASSVQAGNTGELFF. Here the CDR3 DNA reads TGTGCCAGCTCAGTGCAAGCGGGGAACACCGGGGAGCTGTTTTTT.

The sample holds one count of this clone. The chain's CDR3 is CASRSGQGLGYTF. The CDR3 coding sequence is TGCGCCAGCAGGTCGGGACAGGGACTTGGCTACACCTTC. This chain uses TRBV5-1 with TRBJ1-2; 9 bases map to TRBD1. CDR1 is SGHRS and CDR2 is YFSETQ in the germline V gene. The CDR3 consists of 13 residues. The junction had 6 bases not matched to a gene; V was cut back by 5 bases and J by 7 bases.

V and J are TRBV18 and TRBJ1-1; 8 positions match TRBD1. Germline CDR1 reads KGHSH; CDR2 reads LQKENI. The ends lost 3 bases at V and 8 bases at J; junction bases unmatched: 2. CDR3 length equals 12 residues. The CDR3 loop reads CASSPRTGEAFF. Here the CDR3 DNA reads TGTGCCAGCTCACCTAGGACAGGGGAAGCTTTCTTT. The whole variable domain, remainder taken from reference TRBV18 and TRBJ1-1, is NAGVMQNPRHLVRRRGQEARLRCSPMKGHSHVYWYRQLPEEGLKFMVYLQKENIIDESGMPKERFSAEFPKEGPSILRIQQVVRGDSAAYFCASSPRTGEAFFGQGTRLTVV.

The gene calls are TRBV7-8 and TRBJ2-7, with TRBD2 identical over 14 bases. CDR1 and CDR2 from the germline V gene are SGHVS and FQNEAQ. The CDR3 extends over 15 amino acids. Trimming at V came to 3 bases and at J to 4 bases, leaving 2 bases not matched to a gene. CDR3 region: CASSLTSGGAYEQYV. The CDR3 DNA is TGTGCCAGCAGCTTGACTAGCGGGGGGGCATACGAGCAGTACGTC.

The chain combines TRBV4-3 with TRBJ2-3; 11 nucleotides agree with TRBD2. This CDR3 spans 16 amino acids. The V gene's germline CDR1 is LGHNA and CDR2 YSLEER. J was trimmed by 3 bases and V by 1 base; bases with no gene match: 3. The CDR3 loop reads CASSQGSSGRTDTQYF. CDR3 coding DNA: TGCGCCAGCAGCCAAGGGTCTAGCGGGAGGACAGATACGCAGTATTTT.

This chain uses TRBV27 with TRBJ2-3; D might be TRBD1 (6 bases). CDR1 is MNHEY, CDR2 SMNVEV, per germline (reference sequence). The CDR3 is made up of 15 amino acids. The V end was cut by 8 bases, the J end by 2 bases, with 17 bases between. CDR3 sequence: CASCDRSPLTDTQYF. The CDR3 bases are TGTGCCAGCTGTGACAGGTCACCGCTCACAGATACGCAGTATTTT.

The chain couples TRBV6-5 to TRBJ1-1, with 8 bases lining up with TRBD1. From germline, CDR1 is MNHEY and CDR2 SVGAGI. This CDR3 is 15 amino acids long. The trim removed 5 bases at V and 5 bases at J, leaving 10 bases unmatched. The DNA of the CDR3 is TGTGCCAGCAGTACGCAGGGGGCACGGAATACTGAAGCTTTCTTT. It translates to CASSTQGARNTEAFF.

DNA for the CDR3: TGTGCCAGCAGCCGGAGAAGGACAGGGGTCGCTTCTGGAAACACCATATATTTT. Protein sequence: CASSRRRTGVASGNTIYF. This rearrangement joins TRBV7-8 to TRBJ1-3, with 9 bases aligning to TRBD1. The germline V gene encodes CDR1 SGHVS and CDR2 FQNEAQ. The ends lost 5 bases at V and 1 base at J; junction bases unmatched: 12. This CDR3 has 18 residues. Full variable domain (rest looked up from reference TRBV7-8 and TRBJ1-3): GAGVSQSPRYKVAKRGQDVALRCDPISGHVSLFWYQQALGQGPEFLTYFQNEAQLDKSGLPSDRFFAERPEGSVSTLKIQRTQQEDSAVYLCASSRRRTGVASGNTIYFGEGSWLTVV.

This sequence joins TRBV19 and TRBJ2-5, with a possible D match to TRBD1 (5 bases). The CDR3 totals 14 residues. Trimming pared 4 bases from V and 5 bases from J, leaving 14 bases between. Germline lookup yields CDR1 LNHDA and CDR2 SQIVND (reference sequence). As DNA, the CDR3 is TGTGCCAGTAGTACCCGTCACAGGATCGAGACCCAGTACTTC. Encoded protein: CASSTRHRIETQYF.

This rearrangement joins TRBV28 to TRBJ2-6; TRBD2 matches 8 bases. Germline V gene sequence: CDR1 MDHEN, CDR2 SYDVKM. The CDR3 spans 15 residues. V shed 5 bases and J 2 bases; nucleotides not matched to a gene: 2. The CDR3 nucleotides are TGTGCCAGCAGTCCCGGGGGGGCTGGGGCCAACGTCCTGACTTTC. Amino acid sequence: CASSPGGAGANVLTF.

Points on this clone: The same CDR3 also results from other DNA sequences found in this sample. CDR3 coding DNA: TGCGCCAGCAGCCCGAGACTAGCGGGGGCCACAGATACGCAGTATTTT. Its protein is CASSPRLAGATDTQYF. V usage is TRBV5-1 and J usage is TRBJ2-3, with 12 bases aligning to TRBD2. With V trimmed by 4 bases and J by 2 bases, 5 bases remained unmatched. The CDR3 runs 16 residues. The germline V gene encodes CDR1 SGHRS and CDR2 YFSETQ. The complete variable domain, with remaining parts taken from reference TRBV5-1 and TRBJ2-3, reads KAGVTQTPRYLIKTRGQQVTLSCSPISGHRSVSWYQQTPGQGLQFLFEYFSETQRNKGNFPGRFSGRQFSNSRSEMNVSTLELGDSALYLCASSPRLAGATDTQYFGPGTRLTVL.

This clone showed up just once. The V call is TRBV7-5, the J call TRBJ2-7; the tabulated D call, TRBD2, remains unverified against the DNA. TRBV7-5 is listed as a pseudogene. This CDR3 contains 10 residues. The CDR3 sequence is CVRYSYEQYF. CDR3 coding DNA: TGTGTCAGATATTCCTACGAGCAGTACTTC.

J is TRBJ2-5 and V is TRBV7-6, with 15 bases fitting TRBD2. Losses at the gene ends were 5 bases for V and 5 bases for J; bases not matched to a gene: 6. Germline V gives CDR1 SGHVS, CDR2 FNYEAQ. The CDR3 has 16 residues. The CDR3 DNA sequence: TGTGCCAGCAGCCCAGGACTAGCGGGGGGGCTGGAGACCCAGTACTTC. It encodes CASSPGLAGGLETQYF.

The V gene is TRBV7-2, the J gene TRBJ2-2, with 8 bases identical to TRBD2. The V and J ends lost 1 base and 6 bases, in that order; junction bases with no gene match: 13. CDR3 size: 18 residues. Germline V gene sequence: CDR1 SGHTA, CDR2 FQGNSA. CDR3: CASSLVKQRGLLPGELFF. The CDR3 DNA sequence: TGTGCCAGCAGCTTAGTAAAGCAGCGGGGGTTATTACCCGGGGAGCTGTTTTTT.

CDR3: CASSLAGGGSYEQYF. CDR3 nucleotides: TGTGCCAGCAGCTTAGCGGGAGGGGGGTCCTACGAGCAGTACTTC. The chain has TRBV7-2 and TRBJ2-7, with D possibly being TRBD2 (7 bases). This CDR3 has 15 amino acids. Germline lookup yields CDR1 SGHTA and CDR2 FQGNSA. With 0 bases removed from V and 1 base from J, the gap between germline ends came to 10 bases. Filled out from reference TRBV7-2 and TRBJ2-7, the complete variable domain reads GAGVSQSPSNKVTEKGKDVELRCDPISGHTALYWYRQSLGQGLEFLIYFQGNSAPDKSGLPSDRFSAERTGGSVSTLTIQRTQQEDSAVYLCASSLAGGGSYEQYFGPGTRLTVT.

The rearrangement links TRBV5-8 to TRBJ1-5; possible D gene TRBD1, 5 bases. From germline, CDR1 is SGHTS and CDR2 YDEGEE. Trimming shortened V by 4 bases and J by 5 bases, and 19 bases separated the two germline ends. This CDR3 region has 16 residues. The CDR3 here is CASSRPGAGFYQPQHF. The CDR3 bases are TGTGCCAGCAGCAGACCAGGTGCAGGGTTCTATCAGCCCCAGCATTTT.

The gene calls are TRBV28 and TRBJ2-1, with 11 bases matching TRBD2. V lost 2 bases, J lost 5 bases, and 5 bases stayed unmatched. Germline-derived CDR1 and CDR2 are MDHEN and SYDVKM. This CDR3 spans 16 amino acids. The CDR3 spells CASSLGASGGHNEQFF. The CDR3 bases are TGTGCCAGCAGTTTAGGGGCTAGCGGGGGGCACAATGAGCAGTTCTTC.

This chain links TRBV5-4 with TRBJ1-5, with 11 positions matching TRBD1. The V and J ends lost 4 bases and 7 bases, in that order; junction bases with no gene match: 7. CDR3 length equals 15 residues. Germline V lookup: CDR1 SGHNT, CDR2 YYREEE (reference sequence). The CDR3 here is CASSDSGTGGQPQHF. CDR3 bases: TGTGCCAGCAGCGACTCCGGGACAGGGGGACAGCCCCAGCATTTT.

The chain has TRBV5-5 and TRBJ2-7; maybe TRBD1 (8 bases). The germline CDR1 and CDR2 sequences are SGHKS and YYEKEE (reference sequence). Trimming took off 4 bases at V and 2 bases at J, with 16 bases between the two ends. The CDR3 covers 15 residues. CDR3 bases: TGTGCCAGCAGCGCAACAGGGGGGGGCACCTACGAGCAGTACTTC. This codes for CASSATGGGTYEQYF.

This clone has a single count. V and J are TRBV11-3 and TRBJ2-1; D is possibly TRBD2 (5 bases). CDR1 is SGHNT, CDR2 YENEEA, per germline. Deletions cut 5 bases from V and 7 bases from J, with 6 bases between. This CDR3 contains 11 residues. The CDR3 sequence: CASSRGNEQFF. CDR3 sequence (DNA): TGTGCCAGCAGCCGAGGGAATGAGCAGTTCTTC. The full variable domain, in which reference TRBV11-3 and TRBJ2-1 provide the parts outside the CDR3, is EAGVVQSPRYKIIEKKQPVAFWCNPISGHNTLYWYLQNLGQGPELLIRYENEEAVDDSQLPKDRFSAERLKGVDSTLKIQPAELGDSAVYLCASSRGNEQFFGPGTRLTVL.

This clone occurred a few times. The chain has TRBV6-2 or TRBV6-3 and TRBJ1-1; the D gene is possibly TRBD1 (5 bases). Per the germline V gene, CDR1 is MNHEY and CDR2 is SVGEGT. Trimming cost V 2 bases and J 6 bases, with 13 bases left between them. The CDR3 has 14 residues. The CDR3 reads CASSYIAGGAEAFF. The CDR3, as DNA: TGTGCCAGCAGTTACATCGCGGGAGGGGCTGAAGCTTTCTTT.